The 18 T cell receptor beta chains below were found in one sample sequenced in a study of persistence of HIV-infected CD4 T cells. Their antigens remain unidentified. This was the immunoSEQ version 4 assay in survey mode. This table comes from immunoSEQ multiplex PCR, and its TCRdb copy is limited to in-frame clones, with some not included. The sample lists under 55,000 clones; around 89% were seen once. Nonspecific anti-CD3/anti-CD28 bead stimulation represents the broad CD4+ T cell repertoire. Sorting of responding CD4+ T cells relied on upregulated CD40 ligand together with CD69. Material: CD4+ T cells sorted from PBMCs after roughly 17-hour stimulation, obtained from a patient who received antiretroviral therapy. The source of these receptors is an adult woman with HIV who was CMV-seropositive.

This clone has just one count. The rearrangement uses TRBV30 and TRBJ1-3; 7 positions match TRBD1. Germline CDR1 GTSNPN, CDR2 SVGIG (reference sequence). The V gene end was trimmed by 4 bases and the J gene end by 3 bases; junction bases not matched to a gene: 9. CDR3 length equals 15 residues. The CDR3 DNA is TGTGCCTGGACTCAACCGAGACAGGGTGGAAACACCATATATTTT. Protein: CAWTQPRQGGNTIYF.

V is TRBV5-1 and J is TRBJ2-1; 14 bases line up with TRBD2. The germline V gene has CDR1 SGHRS and CDR2 YFSETQ. Unmatched junction bases numbered 1, after V lost 3 bases and J lost 5 bases. The CDR3 extends over 15 amino acids. The CDR3 here is CASSWTSGGNNEQFF. The CDR3 region has the DNA TGCGCCAGCAGCTGGACTAGCGGGGGGAACAATGAGCAGTTCTTC.

The V gene is TRBV5-4, the J gene TRBJ1-1, with a possible D match to TRBD1 (5 bases). Deletions cut 4 bases from V and 1 base from J, with 14 bases between. Germline V gives CDR1 SGHNT, CDR2 YYREEE (reference sequence). The length of the CDR3 is 15 residues. CDR3 DNA: TGTGCCAGCAGCCCCGGGACGGTTACGAACACTGAAGCTTTCTTT. Translating it yields CASSPGTVTNTEAFF.

This clone was seen more than once but under ten times. The chain carries TRBV27 and TRBJ1-5; D is unresolved. The CDR3 totals 14 residues. The germline V gene encodes CDR1 MNHEY and CDR2 SMNVEV (reference sequence). V was trimmed by 0 bases and J by 6 bases, leaving 9 bases between them. DNA of the CDR3: TGTGCCAGCAGTTTATCTGTTCGAAGTCAGCCCCAGCATTTT. Its protein product is CASSLSVRSQPQHF.

CDR3 sequence: CASSVAASGALGNEQFF. The CDR3 DNA reads TGTGCCAGCAGCGTAGCTGCTAGCGGGGCCCTTGGGAATGAGCAGTTCTTC. This rearrangement joins TRBV9 to TRBJ2-1, with TRBD2 matching 9 bases. This CDR3 is built from 17 residues. With 0 bases clipped from V and 7 bases from J, the junction kept 11 bases outside the gene matches. Per germline, CDR1 SGDLS and CDR2 YYNGEE.

The rearrangement links TRBV6-1 to TRBJ2-2, with D unresolved. Per germline, CDR1 MNHNS and CDR2 SASEGT. The CDR3 loop spans 14 amino acids. The V end lost 2 bases, the J end lost 1 base, and 5 bases lay between the germline ends. CDR3 bases: TGTGCCAGCAGTGAATTGTGGAACACCGGGGAGCTGTTTTTT. As protein: CASSELWNTGELFF.

The sample holds a few counts of this clone. The V call is TRBV2, the J call TRBJ2-3; possible D gene TRBD2, 6 bases. V was shortened by 8 bases and J by 0 bases, with 21 bases between the two germline ends. The length of the CDR3 is 17 residues. Germline V gene sequence: CDR1 SNHLY, CDR2 FYNNEI. CDR3 sequence (DNA): TGTGCCAGCTCCAGACTAGGGTCTCCTCTTAGCACAGATACGCAGTATTTT. Protein product: CASSRLGSPLSTDTQYF.

In its sample, this clone was seen once. The chain links TRBV2 to TRBJ1-5; no firm D call. The CDR3 extends over 13 amino acids. Germline CDR1 and CDR2: SNHLY and FYNNEI. Trimming removed 4 bases from V and 4 bases from J, with 8 bases in between. The CDR3 nucleotides are TGTGCCAGCAGTGCCGAGAGTAATCAGCCCCAGCATTTT. Translating gives CASSAESNQPQHF.

The gene calls are TRBV7-3 and TRBJ2-3; no clear D gene. The V end was cut by 4 bases, the J end by 0 bases, with 8 bases between. CDR1 SGHTA and CDR2 FQGTGA come from the germline V gene. This CDR3 is built from 14 residues. The CDR3 DNA follows: TGTGCCAGCAGCTCAGACCGTAGCACAGATACGCAGTATTTT. Protein product: CASSSDRSTDTQYF.

The chain is built from TRBV5-6 and TRBJ2-3, with D hard to call. Per the germline V gene, CDR1 is SGHDT and CDR2 is YYEEEE. This CDR3 region has 12 residues. The germline V and J ends were trimmed by 0 bases and 8 bases, with 7 bases remaining between them. Here the CDR3 DNA reads TGTGCCAGCAGCTTGGTTTCGGGTACGCAGTATTTT. Its translation is CASSLVSGTQYF.

The gene calls are TRBV24-1 and TRBJ2-1; possibly TRBD1 or TRBD2 for D (5 bases each). Germline lookup yields CDR1 KGHDR and CDR2 SFDVKD. The ends were cut back, 0 bases at V and 4 bases at J, with 9 bases in the middle. CDR3 length: 15 amino acids. The CDR3 DNA follows: TGTGCCACCAGTGATTTGGGGACGCTGTACAATGAGCAGTTCTTC. This encodes CATSDLGTLYNEQFF.

The chain recombines TRBV5-1 with TRBJ1-3, with D unclear. CDR3 size: 14 residues. Germline values: CDR1 SGHRS, CDR2 YFSETQ. The V end was cut by 4 bases, the J end by 2 bases, with 10 bases between. Written as DNA, the CDR3 is TGCGCCAGCAGCGAGGGTTTCGCTGGAAACACCATATATTTT. Amino acids: CASSEGFAGNTIYF.

The table lists this clone with a few counts. V gene TRBV6-6 combines with J gene TRBJ1-1, with 7 bases matching TRBD1. CDR1 MNHNY and CDR2 SVGAGI come from the germline V gene (reference sequence). This CDR3 region has 14 residues. The V and J ends lost 7 bases and 6 bases, in that order; junction bases with no gene match: 11. The CDR3 loop is CASTLTGAGAEAFF. The CDR3 DNA follows: TGTGCCAGCACCTTAACAGGGGCCGGAGCTGAAGCTTTCTTT.

This chain connects TRBV5-1 to TRBJ1-1; D perhaps matches TRBD1 (6 bases). The CDR3 length is 16 residues. From germline, CDR1 is SGHRS and CDR2 YFSETQ. Trimming removed 0 bases at V and 4 bases at J, with 16 bases between. The CDR3: CASSLVPDRSVTEAFF. The CDR3 bases are TGCGCCAGCAGCTTGGTTCCCGACAGGTCGGTCACTGAAGCTTTCTTT.

This chain connects TRBV4-1 to TRBJ1-5; D not resolved. The V and J ends lost 3 bases and 2 bases respectively, with 8 bases between them. The CDR3 covers 14 residues. CDR1 and CDR2 from the germline V gene are MGHRA and YSYEKL. CDR3 sequence (DNA): TGCGCCAGCAGCCAGGGTATGGGCAATCAGCCCCAGCATTTT. It yields the protein CASSQGMGNQPQHF.

The table lists this clone with a few counts. The chain uses TRBV10-3 and TRBJ1-1; D perhaps matches TRBD1 (5 bases). There are 15 residues in the CDR3. Between the trimmed V and J ends, which lost 0 bases and 4 bases, there was a span of 12 bases. The germline CDR1 and CDR2 sequences are ENHRY and SYGVKD. CDR3 DNA sequence: TGTGCCATCAGTGAGTCAGGCCAGGGTTTCACTGAAGCTTTCTTT. Translating it yields CAISESGQGFTEAFF.

The J gene is TRBJ2-2, the V gene TRBV6-2 or TRBV6-3; D is unclear. V lost 3 bases and J 4 bases, leaving 12 bases between the germline ends. This CDR3 has 15 amino acids. Per the germline V gene, CDR1 is MNHEY and CDR2 is SVGEGT. Here the CDR3 reads CASSYRMSGTGELFF. CDR3 nucleotides: TGTGCCAGCAGTTATCGGATGTCGGGCACCGGGGAGCTGTTTTTT.

This clone was found once. The chain links TRBV7-4 to TRBJ2-3; tentatively, D is TRBD2 (6 bases). Germline values: CDR1 SGHVT, CDR2 SQSDAQ. V lost 3 bases, J lost 0 bases, and 13 bases lay in between. The CDR3 is 16 residues long. CDR3 DNA: TGTGCCAGCAGCTTGGGGCTAGCGTATAGCACAGATACGCAGTATTTT. Residues: CASSLGLAYSTDTQYF.